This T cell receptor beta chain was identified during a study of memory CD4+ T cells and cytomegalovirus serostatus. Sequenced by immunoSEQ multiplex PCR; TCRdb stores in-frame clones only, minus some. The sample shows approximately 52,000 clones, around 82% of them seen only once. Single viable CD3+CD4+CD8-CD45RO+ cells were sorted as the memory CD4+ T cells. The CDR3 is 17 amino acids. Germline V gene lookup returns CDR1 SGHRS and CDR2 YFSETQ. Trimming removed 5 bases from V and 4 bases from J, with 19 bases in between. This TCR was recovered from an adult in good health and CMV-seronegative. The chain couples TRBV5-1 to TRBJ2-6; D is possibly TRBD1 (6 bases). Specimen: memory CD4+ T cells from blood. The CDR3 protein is CASSNSGTNRGANVLTF. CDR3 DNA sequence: TGCGCCAGCAGTAATTCAGGGACAAATCGAGGGGCCAACGTCCTGACTTTC.